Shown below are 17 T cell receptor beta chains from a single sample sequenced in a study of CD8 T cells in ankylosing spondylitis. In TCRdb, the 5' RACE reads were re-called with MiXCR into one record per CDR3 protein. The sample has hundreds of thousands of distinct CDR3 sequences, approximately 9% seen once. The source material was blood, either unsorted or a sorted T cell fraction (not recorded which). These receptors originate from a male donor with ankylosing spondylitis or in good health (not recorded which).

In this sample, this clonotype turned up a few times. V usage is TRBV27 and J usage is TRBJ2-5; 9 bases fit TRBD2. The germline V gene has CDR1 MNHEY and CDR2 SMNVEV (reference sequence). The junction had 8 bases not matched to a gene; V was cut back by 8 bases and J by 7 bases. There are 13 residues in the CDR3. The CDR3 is CASRTSDVGTQYF. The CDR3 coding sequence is TGTGCCAGCCGGACTAGCGATGTGGGGACCCAGTACTTC.

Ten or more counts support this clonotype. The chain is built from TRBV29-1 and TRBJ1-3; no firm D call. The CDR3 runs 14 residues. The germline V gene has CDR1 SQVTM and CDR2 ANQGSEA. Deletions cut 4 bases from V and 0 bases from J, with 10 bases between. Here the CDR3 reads CSVGYRSSGNTIYF. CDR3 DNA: TGCAGCGTTGGTTACAGATCCTCTGGAAACACCATATATTTT.

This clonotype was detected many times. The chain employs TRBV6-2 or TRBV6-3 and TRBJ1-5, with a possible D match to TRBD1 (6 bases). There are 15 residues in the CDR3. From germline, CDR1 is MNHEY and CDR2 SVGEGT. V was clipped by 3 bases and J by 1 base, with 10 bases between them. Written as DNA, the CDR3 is TGTGCCAGCAGTTATCGGGGGCCGAGCAATCAGCCCCAGCATTTT. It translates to CASSYRGPSNQPQHF.

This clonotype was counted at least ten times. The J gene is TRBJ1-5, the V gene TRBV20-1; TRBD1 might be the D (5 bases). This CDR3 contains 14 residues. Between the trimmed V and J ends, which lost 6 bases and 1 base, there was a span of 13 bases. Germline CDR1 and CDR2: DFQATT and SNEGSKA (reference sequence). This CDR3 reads CSAYPGGSNQPQHF. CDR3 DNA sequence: TGCAGTGCCTACCCCGGGGGAAGCAATCAGCCCCAGCATTTT.

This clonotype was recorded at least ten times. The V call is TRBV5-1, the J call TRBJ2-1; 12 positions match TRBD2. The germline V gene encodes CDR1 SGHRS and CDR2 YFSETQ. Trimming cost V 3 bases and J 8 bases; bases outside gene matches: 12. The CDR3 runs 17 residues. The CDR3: CASSSAGSSGRGDEQFF. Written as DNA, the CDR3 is TGCGCCAGCAGCTCCGCGGGCTCTAGCGGGAGGGGAGATGAGCAGTTCTTC.

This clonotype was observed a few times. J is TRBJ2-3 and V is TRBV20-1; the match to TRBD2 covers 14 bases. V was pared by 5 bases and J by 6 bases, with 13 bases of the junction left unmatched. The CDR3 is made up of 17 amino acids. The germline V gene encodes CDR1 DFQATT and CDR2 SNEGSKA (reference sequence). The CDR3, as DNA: TGCAGTGCTCGACCCATCCCGGGACTAGCGGGAGTGGATACGCAGTATTTT. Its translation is CSARPIPGLAGVDTQYF.

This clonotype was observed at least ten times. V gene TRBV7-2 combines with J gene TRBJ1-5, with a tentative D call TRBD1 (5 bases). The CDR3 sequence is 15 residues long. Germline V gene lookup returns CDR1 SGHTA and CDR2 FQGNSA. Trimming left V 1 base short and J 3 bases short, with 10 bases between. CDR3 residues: CASSLEGVNNQPQHF. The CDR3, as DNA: TGTGCCAGCAGCTTAGAAGGGGTCAACAATCAGCCCCAGCATTTT.

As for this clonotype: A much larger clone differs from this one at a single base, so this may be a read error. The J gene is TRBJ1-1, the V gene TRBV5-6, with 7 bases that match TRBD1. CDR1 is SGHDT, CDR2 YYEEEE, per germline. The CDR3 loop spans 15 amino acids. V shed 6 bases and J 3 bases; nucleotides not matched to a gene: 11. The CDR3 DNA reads TGTGCCAGCAACATGGGACGCAGGGGGGACACTGAAGCTTTCTTT. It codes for CASNMGRRGDTEAFF. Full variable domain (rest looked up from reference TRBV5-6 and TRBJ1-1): DAGVTQSPTHLIKTRGQQVTLRCSPKSGHDTVSWYQQALGQGPQFIFQYYEEEERQRGNFPDRFSGHQFPNYSSELNVNALLLGDSALYLCASNMGRRGDTEAFFGQGTRLTVV.

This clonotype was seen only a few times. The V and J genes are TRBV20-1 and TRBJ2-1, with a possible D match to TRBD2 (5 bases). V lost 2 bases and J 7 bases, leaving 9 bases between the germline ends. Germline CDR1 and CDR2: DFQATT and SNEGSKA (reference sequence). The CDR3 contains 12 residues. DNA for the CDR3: TGCAGTGCTAGAAGTGGGGAGAATGAGCAGTTCTTC. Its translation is CSARSGENEQFF.

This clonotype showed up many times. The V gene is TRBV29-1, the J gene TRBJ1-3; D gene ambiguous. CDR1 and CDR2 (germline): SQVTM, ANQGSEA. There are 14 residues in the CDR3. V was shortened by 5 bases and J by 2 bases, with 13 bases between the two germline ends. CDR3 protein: CSVLEASTGNTIYF. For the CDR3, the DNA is TGCAGCGTTTTGGAGGCCTCGACTGGAAACACCATATATTTT.

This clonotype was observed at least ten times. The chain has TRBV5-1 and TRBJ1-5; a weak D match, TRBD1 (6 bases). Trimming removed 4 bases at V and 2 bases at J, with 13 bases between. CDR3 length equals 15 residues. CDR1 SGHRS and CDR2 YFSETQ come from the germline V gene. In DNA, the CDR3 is TGCGCCAGCAGCCCGGGGACACTACGCAATCAGCCCCAGCATTTT. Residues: CASSPGTLRNQPQHF.

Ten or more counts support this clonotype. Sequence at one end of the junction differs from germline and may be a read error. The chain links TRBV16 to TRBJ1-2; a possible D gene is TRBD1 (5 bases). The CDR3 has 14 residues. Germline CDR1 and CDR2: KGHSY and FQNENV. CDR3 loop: CASIQDSSNYGYTF. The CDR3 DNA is TGTGCCAGCATCCAAGACAGCAGCAACTATGGCTACACCTTC.

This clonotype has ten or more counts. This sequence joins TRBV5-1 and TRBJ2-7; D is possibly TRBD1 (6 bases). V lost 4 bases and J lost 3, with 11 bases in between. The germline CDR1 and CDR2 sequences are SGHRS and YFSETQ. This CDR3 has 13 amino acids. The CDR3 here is CASSTGQSYEQYF. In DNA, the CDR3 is TGCGCCAGCAGCACAGGGCAAAGCTACGAGCAGTACTTC. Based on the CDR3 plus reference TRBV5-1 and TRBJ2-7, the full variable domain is KAGVTQTPRYLIKTRGQQVTLSCSPISGHRSVSWYQQTPGQGLQFLFEYFSETQRNKGNFPGRFSGRQFSNSRSEMNVSTLELGDSALYLCASSTGQSYEQYFGPGTRLTVT.

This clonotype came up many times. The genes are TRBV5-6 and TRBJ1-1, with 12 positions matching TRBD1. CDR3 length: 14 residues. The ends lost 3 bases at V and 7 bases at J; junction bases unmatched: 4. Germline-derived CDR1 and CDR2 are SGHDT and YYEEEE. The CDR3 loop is CASSSGTGGYEAFF. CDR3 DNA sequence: TGTGCCAGCAGCTCCGGGACAGGGGGCTATGAAGCTTTCTTT.

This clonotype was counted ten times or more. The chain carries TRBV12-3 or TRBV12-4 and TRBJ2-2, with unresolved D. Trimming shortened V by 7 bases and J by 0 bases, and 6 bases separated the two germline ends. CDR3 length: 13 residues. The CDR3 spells CASKVTNTGELFF. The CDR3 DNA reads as TGTGCCAGCAAAGTGACGAACACCGGGGAGCTGTTTTTT.

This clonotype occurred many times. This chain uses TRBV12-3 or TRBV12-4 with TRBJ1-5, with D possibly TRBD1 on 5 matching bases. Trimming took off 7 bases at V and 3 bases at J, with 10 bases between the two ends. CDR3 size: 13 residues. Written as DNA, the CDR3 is TGTGCCAGCACTCGGGGGTACAATCAGCCCCAGCATTTT. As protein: CASTRGYNQPQHF.

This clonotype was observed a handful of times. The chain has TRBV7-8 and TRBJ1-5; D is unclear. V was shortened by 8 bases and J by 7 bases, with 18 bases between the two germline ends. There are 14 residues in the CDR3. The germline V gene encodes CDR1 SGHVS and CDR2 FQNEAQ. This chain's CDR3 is CASGLRVLGQPQHF. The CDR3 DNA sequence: TGTGCCAGCGGCCTCCGGGTCCTGGGGCAGCCCCAGCATTTT.